This passage covers 27 T cell receptor beta chains from one sample sequenced in a study of blood T cell repertoires in COVID-19. The repertoire was sequenced with immunoSEQ multiplex PCR; TCRdb's copy has only in-frame clones and lacks some. This table has roughly 54,000 clones, around nine tenths appearing once. The sequenced sample consisted of peripheral blood. The receptor source for this set is a man aged 50-60 years with acute or convalescent COVID-19.

The CDR3 region has the DNA TGTGCCTGGAGTGTACGAGCCGGAGCGAGCTCCTACAATGAGCAGTTCTTC. This translates into CAWSVRAGASSYNEQFF. The chain combines TRBV30 with TRBJ2-1; D ambiguous. Germline CDR1 GTSNPN, CDR2 SVGIG (reference sequence). Trimming removed 0 bases from V and 0 bases from J, with 15 bases in between. The CDR3 totals 17 residues.

V gene TRBV19 combines with J gene TRBJ2-1; 7 bases fit TRBD2. In germline, CDR1 is LNHDA, CDR2 SQIVND (reference sequence). The ends lost 3 bases at V and 6 bases at J; junction bases unmatched: 5. The length of the CDR3 is 14 residues. The CDR3 region is CASSIEGRGNEQFF. DNA for the CDR3: TGTGCCAGTAGTATCGAGGGGAGGGGCAATGAGCAGTTCTTC.

V gene TRBV10-3 combines with J gene TRBJ2-3; D perhaps matches TRBD2 (6 bases). With 4 bases removed from V and 5 bases from J, the gap between germline ends came to 13 bases. The CDR3 has 14 residues. CDR1 is ENHRY and CDR2 is SYGVKD in the germline V gene. In DNA, the CDR3 is TGTGCCATCAGTGTTGGGGACTCGGGAGATACGCAGTATTTT. It is translated as CAISVGDSGDTQYF.

The rearrangement joins TRBV7-8 to TRBJ1-1, with D perhaps TRBD1 (5 bases). Germline assignment: CDR1 SGHVS and CDR2 FQNEAQ. This CDR3 region has 15 residues. V lost 4 bases and J lost 5, with 17 bases in between. The CDR3, as DNA: TGTGCCAGCAGCTACCTTGCGCAGGGTGGTACTGAAGCTTTCTTT. Its protein is CASSYLAQGGTEAFF.

The rearrangement uses TRBV19 and TRBJ2-1, with D possibly matching TRBD2 (6 bases). The CDR3 is made up of 14 amino acids. V lost 3 bases and J 5 bases, leaving 11 bases between the germline ends. CDR1 and CDR2 (germline): LNHDA, SQIVND (reference sequence). The CDR3, as DNA: TGTGCCAGTAGTATGACTAGTCCCAACAATGAGCAGTTCTTC. Translation gives CASSMTSPNNEQFF.

J is TRBJ1-1 and V is TRBV10-3, with a tentative D call TRBD1 (6 bases). The length of the CDR3 is 15 residues. From germline, CDR1 is ENHRY and CDR2 SYGVKD. Trimming stripped 4 bases from V and 5 bases from J, with 17 bases between. The CDR3: CAISGGLGVGTEAFF. The CDR3 DNA reads as TGTGCCATCAGTGGGGGGCTCGGTGTTGGGACTGAAGCTTTCTTT.

This chain connects TRBV29-1 to TRBJ2-7; 12 bases are a match to TRBD1. V was clipped by 5 bases and J by 2 bases; unmatched bases: 10. Germline V gives CDR1 SQVTM, CDR2 ANQGSEA. The CDR3 length is 16 residues. The CDR3 reads CSVLGGQGAQAYEQYF. CDR3 nucleotide sequence: TGCAGCGTTCTGGGGGGACAGGGGGCGCAGGCCTACGAGCAGTACTTC.

The chain employs TRBV18 and TRBJ1-4; D call uncertain. Germline CDR1 KGHSH, CDR2 LQKENI. The CDR3 spans 17 residues. Trimming removed 2 bases from V and 2 bases from J, with 15 bases in between. The CDR3: CASSPVQLSGTNEKLFF. The DNA of the CDR3 is TGTGCCAGCTCACCAGTTCAACTAAGCGGGACTAATGAAAAACTGTTTTTT. Using reference TRBV18 and TRBJ1-4 for the parts outside the CDR3, the full variable domain is NAGVMQNPRHLVRRRGQEARLRCSPMKGHSHVYWYRQLPEEGLKFMVYLQKENIIDESGMPKERFSAEFPKEGPSILRIQQVVRGDSAAYFCASSPVQLSGTNEKLFFGSGTQLSVL.

This chain links TRBV20-1 with TRBJ1-5; weak D call: TRBD1 (5 bases). Trimming left V 3 bases short and J 2 bases short, with 11 bases between. The V gene's germline CDR1 is DFQATT and CDR2 SNEGSKA (reference sequence). This CDR3 has 14 residues. The CDR3 protein is CSASYGRGNQPQHF. For the CDR3, the DNA is TGCAGTGCTAGTTACGGCAGGGGCAATCAGCCCCAGCATTTT.

This chain connects TRBV5-1 to TRBJ2-5; 11 bases are a match to TRBD1. Germline V gene data show CDR1 as SGHRS and CDR2 as YFSETQ. CDR3 length: 14 amino acids. V lost 4 bases, J lost 5 bases, and 4 bases stayed unmatched. CDR3 in DNA: TGCGCCAGCAGCGGACAGGGGGCATCGGAGACCCAGTACTTC. Translated: CASSGQGASETQYF. The variable domain in full, completed from reference TRBV5-1 and TRBJ2-5, reads KAGVTQTPRYLIKTRGQQVTLSCSPISGHRSVSWYQQTPGQGLQFLFEYFSETQRNKGNFPGRFSGRQFSNSRSEMNVSTLELGDSALYLCASSGQGASETQYFGPGTRLLVL.

The rearrangement links TRBV19 to TRBJ1-3, with D maybe TRBD1 (5 bases). The germline CDR1 and CDR2 sequences are LNHDA and SQIVND (reference sequence). The CDR3 contains 13 residues. Trimming took 3 bases from V and 6 from J, leaving 9 bases between them. The CDR3 loop reads CASSILGENTIYF. As DNA, the CDR3 is TGTGCCAGTAGTATTTTAGGGGAAAACACCATATATTTT.

V is TRBV18 and J is TRBJ2-5; D is perhaps TRBD2 (5 bases). V shed 2 bases and J shed 5 bases, with 9 bases lying between them. Per the germline V gene, CDR1 is KGHSH and CDR2 is LQKENI. The CDR3 length is 13 residues. This CDR3 is CASSPVGAETQYF. In DNA form, the CDR3 reads TGTGCCAGCTCACCAGTGGGAGCCGAGACCCAGTACTTC. Using reference TRBV18 and TRBJ2-5 for the parts outside the CDR3, the full variable domain is NAGVMQNPRHLVRRRGQEARLRCSPMKGHSHVYWYRQLPEEGLKFMVYLQKENIIDESGMPKERFSAEFPKEGPSILRIQQVVRGDSAAYFCASSPVGAETQYFGPGTRLLVL.

This rearrangement joins TRBV19 to TRBJ1-2; 8 bases map to TRBD1. The CDR3 contains 15 residues. Germline V gene data show CDR1 as LNHDA and CDR2 as SQIVND (reference sequence). After removal of 1 base from V and 3 bases from J, the junction contained 4 bases not matched to a gene. CDR3 DNA sequence: TGTGCCAGTAGTATAGGAGCAGGGGGCTACTATGGCTACACCTTC. Encoded protein: CASSIGAGGYYGYTF.

The V and J genes are TRBV9 and TRBJ1-4; TRBD1 might be the D (6 bases). Per germline, CDR1 SGDLS and CDR2 YYNGEE. This CDR3 contains 17 residues. Trimming took 4 bases from V and 0 from J, leaving 16 bases between them. The CDR3 bases are TGTGCCAGCAGCCCCGGACAGCGCCTTGCAACTAATGAAAAACTGTTTTTT. Translated, it gives CASSPGQRLATNEKLFF.

This chain joins TRBV5-1 and TRBJ2-1; 10 nucleotides align to TRBD2. This CDR3 has 18 amino acids. Germline CDR1 is SGHRS and CDR2 is YFSETQ. V lost 0 bases to trimming and J lost 6 bases; unmatched junction nucleotides: 12. CDR3 loop: CASSLVVSGLAGANEQFF. The DNA for the CDR3 is TGCGCCAGCAGCTTGGTCGTCTCCGGTCTAGCGGGGGCCAATGAGCAGTTCTTC. The full variable domain, with the rest looked up from reference TRBV5-1 and TRBJ2-1, is KAGVTQTPRYLIKTRGQQVTLSCSPISGHRSVSWYQQTPGQGLQFLFEYFSETQRNKGNFPGRFSGRQFSNSRSEMNVSTLELGDSALYLCASSLVVSGLAGANEQFFGPGTRLTVL.

This chain connects TRBV3-1 (or the pseudogene TRBV3-2) to TRBJ2-7; 10 positions agree with TRBD2. Germline loops: CDR1 LGHDT, CDR2 YNNKEL (reference sequence). This CDR3 has 15 residues. V lost 6 bases to trimming and J lost 0 bases; unmatched junction nucleotides: 5. The chain's CDR3 is CASSPRLAGSYEQYF. For the CDR3, the DNA is TGTGCCAGCAGTCCTAGACTAGCGGGCTCCTACGAGCAGTACTTC.

The chain recombines TRBV5-1 with TRBJ2-5; 7 bases agree with TRBD1. The CDR3 spans 14 residues. Germline CDR1 SGHRS, CDR2 YFSETQ. V dropped 4 bases and J dropped 2; count of bases not matched to a gene: 5. The CDR3 coding sequence is TGCGCCAGCAGCCTCGGGACAGTTCAAGAGACCCAGTACTTC. It is translated as CASSLGTVQETQYF.

The rearrangement joins TRBV5-6 to TRBJ2-7; 8 nucleotides agree with TRBD2. This CDR3 has 14 residues. V trimming: 4 bases; J trimming: 1 base; junction bases outside the gene matches: 4. The V gene's germline CDR1 is SGHDT and CDR2 YYEEEE. This chain's CDR3 is CASSVGLGSYEQYF. The CDR3 DNA follows: TGTGCCAGCAGCGTGGGACTAGGGTCCTACGAGCAGTACTTC.

The CDR3: CASRGGNGYTF. The CDR3 nucleotides read TGTGCCAGCAGAGGGGGCAATGGCTACACCTTC. The chain links TRBV3-1 (or the pseudogene TRBV3-2) to TRBJ1-2; 7 bases fit TRBD1. CDR1 LGHDT and CDR2 YNNKEL come from the germline V gene (reference sequence). The CDR3 covers 11 residues. Trimming at V came to 6 bases and at J to 6 bases, leaving 1 base not matched to a gene.

The genes are TRBV6-1 and TRBJ1-1; tentative D call: TRBD1 (6 bases). Germline CDR1 and CDR2: MNHNS and SASEGT. The CDR3 sequence is 14 residues long. V dropped 2 bases and J dropped 4 bases, with 11 bases sitting between them. CDR3 residues: CASSEPGTPTEAFF. CDR3 bases: TGTGCCAGCAGTGAACCAGGGACACCCACTGAAGCTTTCTTT.

V is TRBV10-3 and J is TRBJ1-1; 7 bases line up with TRBD1. The germline V gene encodes CDR1 ENHRY and CDR2 SYGVKD. The V gene end was trimmed by 4 bases and the J gene end by 1 base; junction bases not matched to a gene: 6. The CDR3 spans 15 residues. This CDR3 reads CAISGTGFENTEAFF. The CDR3 coding sequence is TGTGCCATCAGTGGGACAGGTTTTGAGAACACTGAAGCTTTCTTT.

The chain uses TRBV5-6 and TRBJ1-5; tentative D call: TRBD1 (6 bases). Deletions cut 0 bases from V and 1 base from J, with 11 bases between. From germline, CDR1 is SGHDT and CDR2 YYEEEE. CDR3 length equals 16 residues. The CDR3 protein is CASSLGGLVSNQPQHF. The CDR3 DNA sequence: TGTGCCAGCAGCTTGGGGGGGCTGGTGAGCAATCAGCCCCAGCATTTT.

Details on this clone: One end of the junction does not line up with germline, which may come from a read error. This rearrangement joins TRBV4-2 to TRBJ2-1; 9 bases line up with TRBD2. The CDR3 runs to 20 residues. CDR1 is LGHNA, CDR2 YNFKEQ, per germline. The CDR3 is CASSQDWLAGMTTPTLLHVF. The CDR3, as DNA: TGTGCCAGCAGCCAAGATTGGCTAGCGGGGATGACGACTCCTACCCTCCTCCACGTCTTC.

V usage is TRBV15 and J usage is TRBJ1-2, with 7 bases that match TRBD1. Per germline, CDR1 LNHNV and CDR2 YYDKDF (reference sequence). V lost 3 bases to trimming and J lost 2 bases; unmatched junction nucleotides: 6. The CDR3 length is 15 residues. CDR3: CATSSVSDRNYGYTF. CDR3 DNA sequence: TGTGCCACCAGCAGTGTTTCGGACAGGAACTATGGCTACACCTTC.

The V and J genes are TRBV7-2 and TRBJ2-2; no firm D call. This CDR3 contains 18 residues. The germline V and J ends were trimmed by 1 base and 4 bases, with 19 bases remaining between them. The germline CDR1 and CDR2 sequences are SGHTA and FQGNSA. Here the CDR3 DNA reads TGTGCCAGCAGCTTAGGCCCTGGAGCTAGTGGTCGCACCGGGGAGCTGTTTTTT. It is translated as CASSLGPGASGRTGELFF.

This clone appeared a single time. The chain uses TRBV19 and TRBJ2-3, with TRBD2 as a possible D gene (5 bases). With 6 bases removed from V and 6 bases from J, the gap between germline ends came to 7 bases. Germline V gives CDR1 LNHDA, CDR2 SQIVND (reference sequence). The CDR3 spans 11 residues. The CDR3 DNA sequence: TGTGCCAGTAGCCGAGGGGATACGCAGTATTTT. Its translation is CASSRGDTQYF.

The chain employs TRBV27 and TRBJ2-7; TRBD1 matches at 7 bases. In germline, CDR1 is MNHEY, CDR2 SMNVEV (reference sequence). CDR3 length equals 12 residues. V lost 5 bases, J lost 5 bases, and 3 bases stayed unmatched. This chain's CDR3 is CASSVTGDEQYF. In DNA, the CDR3 is TGTGCCAGCAGTGTAACAGGGGACGAGCAGTACTTC.